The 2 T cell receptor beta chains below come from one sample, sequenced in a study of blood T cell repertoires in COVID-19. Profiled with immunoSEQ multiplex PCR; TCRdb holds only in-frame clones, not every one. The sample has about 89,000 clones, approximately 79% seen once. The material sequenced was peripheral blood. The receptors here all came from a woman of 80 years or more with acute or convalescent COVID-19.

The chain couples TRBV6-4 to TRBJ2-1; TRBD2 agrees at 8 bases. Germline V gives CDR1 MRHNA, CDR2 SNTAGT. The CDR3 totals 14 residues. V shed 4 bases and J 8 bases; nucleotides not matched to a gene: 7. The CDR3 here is CASSAGGAGDEQFF. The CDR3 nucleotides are TGTGCCAGCAGTGCCGGGGGGGCGGGGGATGAGCAGTTCTTC.

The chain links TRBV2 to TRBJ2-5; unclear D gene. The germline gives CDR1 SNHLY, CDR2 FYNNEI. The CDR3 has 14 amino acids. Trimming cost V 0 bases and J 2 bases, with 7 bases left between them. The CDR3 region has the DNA TGTGCCAGCAGTGAAGCGAGGCTACAAGAGACCCAGTACTTC. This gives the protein CASSEARLQETQYF. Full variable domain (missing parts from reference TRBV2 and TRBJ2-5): EPEVTQTPSHQVTQMGQEVILRCVPISNHLYFYWYRQILGQKVEFLVSFYNNEISEKSEIFDDQFSVERPDGSNFTLKIRSTKLEDSAMYFCASSEARLQETQYFGPGTRLLVL.